This paragraph covers one TCR beta chain sequence. The antigen is undetermined. The entirety of the isolated RNA underwent reverse transcription, so expressed TCRB transcripts were sequenced. This table comes from immunoSEQ multiplex PCR, and its TCRdb copy is limited to in-frame clones, with some not included. Of nearly 250,000 clones listed, less than 15% are singletons. A single heparinised draw of around 0.11 L on average was taken per donor. Central memory, naive, regulatory and stem cell-like memory CD4+ cells were sorted by CD45RO/CCR7/CD25/CD127/CD95/CD27. These data come from a study of beta chain features in type 1 diabetes. Per germline, CDR1 SGHTA and CDR2 FQGNSA. The CDR3 has 15 amino acids. V lost 3 bases, J lost 5 bases, and 6 bases stayed unmatched. Study-wide findings and caveats: Healthy donors had naive, central memory and Treg TCRB repertoires that appeared less similar than those seen among patients. A cDNA-based sequencing approach could over-represent cells with high TCR expression.

The specimen sequenced was naive CD4+ T cells from blood. This TCR came from a middle-aged woman in good health. The chain combines TRBV7-2 with TRBJ2-2, with TRBD2 matching 7 bases. CDR3 protein: CASSFSWGGTGELFF. CDR3 bases: TGTGCCAGCAGCTTTTCGTGGGGGGGGACCGGGGAGCTGTTTTTT.